One sample yielded the 5 T cell receptor beta chains listed below, sequenced in a study of T cells in Graves' hyperthyroidism and ophthalmopathy. RNA transcripts gave rise to amplified TCR beta CDR3 regions. First-round RT-PCR of the TCR CDR3 relied on the HTBI primer set. TCRdb re-analysed the multiplex PCR reads in MiXCR, keeping a single row per CDR3 protein. The table records about 360,000 distinct CDR3 sequences, roughly 12% of them present only once. Sequenced: blood. The receptors here all came from a man aged 25 to 40 with Graves' hyperthyroidism that later progressed to Graves' ophthalmopathy.

This clonotype was detected many times. The rearrangement joins TRBV7-9 to TRBJ2-6; tentative D call: TRBD1 (5 bases). Germline V CDR1 and CDR2: SEHNR, FQNEAQ (reference sequence). Trimming pared 2 bases from V and 0 bases from J, leaving 8 bases between. The length of the CDR3 is 16 residues. The CDR3 sequence is CASSLYRNSGANVLTF. The DNA for the CDR3 is TGTGCCAGCAGCTTATACAGGAACTCTGGGGCCAACGTCCTGACTTTC.

This clonotype was found a few times. This chain links TRBV7-8 with TRBJ1-1; D gene ambiguous. Trimming took 1 base from V and 0 from J, leaving 12 bases between them. The CDR3 contains 16 residues. The germline CDR1 and CDR2 sequences are SGHVS and FQNEAQ. CDR3 DNA sequence: TGTGCCAGCAGCTTAGTAGGGTCCACCATGAACACTGAAGCTTTCTTT. Its translation: CASSLVGSTMNTEAFF. The full variable domain, in which reference TRBV7-8 and TRBJ1-1 provide the parts outside the CDR3, is GAGVSQSPRYKVAKRGQDVALRCDPISGHVSLFWYQQALGQGPEFLTYFQNEAQLDKSGLPSDRFFAERPEGSVSTLKIQRTQQEDSAVYLCASSLVGSTMNTEAFFGQGTRLTVV.

This clonotype turned up a few times. The J gene is TRBJ1-1, the V gene TRBV19; D not resolved. CDR3 length equals 12 residues. Per germline, CDR1 LNHDA and CDR2 SQIVND (reference sequence). V was clipped by 6 bases and J by 1 base, with 6 bases between them. CDR3 DNA sequence: TGTGCCAGTAGGCAGTCGAACACTGAAGCTTTCTTT. Its protein is CASRQSNTEAFF.

The chain carries TRBV20-1 and TRBJ1-2; maybe TRBD1 (6 bases). CDR1 is DFQATT, CDR2 SNEGSKA, per germline (reference sequence). The CDR3 extends over 14 amino acids. DNA for the CDR3: TGCGCTGCTAGGGCAGGGGCCCTCGGTCAGGGCTACACCTTC. Encoded protein: CAARAGALGQGYTF.

This clonotype occurred many times. This chain connects TRBV7-9 to TRBJ2-5, with TRBD1 as a possible D gene (6 bases). The V end lost 5 bases, the J end lost 2 bases, and 21 bases lay between the germline ends. This CDR3 is built from 17 residues. Germline V lookup: CDR1 SEHNR, CDR2 FQNEAQ (reference sequence). The CDR3 nucleotides read TGTGCCAGCAGCCACCACGTAAGGTTAGGGGGACAAGAGACCCAGTACTTC. This encodes CASSHHVRLGGQETQYF. Full variable domain (remainder filled in from reference TRBV7-9 and TRBJ2-5): DTGVSQNPRHKITKRGQNVTFRCDPISEHNRLYWYRQTLGQGPEFLTYFQNEAQLEKSRLLSDRFSAERPKGSFSTLEIQRTEQGDSAMYLCASSHHVRLGGQETQYFGPGTRLLVL.